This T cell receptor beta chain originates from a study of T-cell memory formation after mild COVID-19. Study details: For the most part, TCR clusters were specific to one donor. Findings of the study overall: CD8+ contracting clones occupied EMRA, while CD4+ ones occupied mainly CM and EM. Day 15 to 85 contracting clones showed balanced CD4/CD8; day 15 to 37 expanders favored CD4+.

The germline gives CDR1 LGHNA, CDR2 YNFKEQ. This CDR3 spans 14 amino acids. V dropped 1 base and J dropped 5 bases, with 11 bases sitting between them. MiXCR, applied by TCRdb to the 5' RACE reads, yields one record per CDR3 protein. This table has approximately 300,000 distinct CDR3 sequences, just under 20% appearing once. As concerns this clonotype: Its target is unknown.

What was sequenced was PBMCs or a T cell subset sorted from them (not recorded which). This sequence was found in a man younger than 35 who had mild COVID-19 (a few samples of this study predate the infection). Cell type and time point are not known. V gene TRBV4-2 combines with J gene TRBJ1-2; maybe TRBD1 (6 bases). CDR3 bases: TGTGCCAGCAGCCAAGTGGGGGCGGAGTATGGCTACACCTTC. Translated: CASSQVGAEYGYTF.